At least ten counts were recorded for the clone carrying this TCR beta chain. The protocol attached unique molecular identifiers to individual cDNA molecules. TCRdb redid the calling of the 5' RACE reads with MiXCR, one entry per CDR3 protein. Here the sample spans some 71,000 distinct CDR3 sequences, about 9% being singletons. This sample stems from a study of early T cells in non-severe SARS-CoV-2 infection. Losses at the gene ends were 4 bases for V and 4 bases for J; bases not matched to a gene: 6. Germline V gene sequence: CDR1 SGHTA, CDR2 FQGNSA. CDR3 length: 14 amino acids. Source material: whole blood. This chain connects TRBV7-2 to TRBJ1-1; 7 positions match TRBD1. The TCR comes from an adult who was a healthcare worker with PCR-confirmed SARS-CoV-2 infection or an uninfected control (not recorded which). The CDR3 DNA reads as TGTGCCAGCAGCTACCGACAGGGATCCACTGAAGCTTTCTTT. Its protein product is CASSYRQGSTEAFF.